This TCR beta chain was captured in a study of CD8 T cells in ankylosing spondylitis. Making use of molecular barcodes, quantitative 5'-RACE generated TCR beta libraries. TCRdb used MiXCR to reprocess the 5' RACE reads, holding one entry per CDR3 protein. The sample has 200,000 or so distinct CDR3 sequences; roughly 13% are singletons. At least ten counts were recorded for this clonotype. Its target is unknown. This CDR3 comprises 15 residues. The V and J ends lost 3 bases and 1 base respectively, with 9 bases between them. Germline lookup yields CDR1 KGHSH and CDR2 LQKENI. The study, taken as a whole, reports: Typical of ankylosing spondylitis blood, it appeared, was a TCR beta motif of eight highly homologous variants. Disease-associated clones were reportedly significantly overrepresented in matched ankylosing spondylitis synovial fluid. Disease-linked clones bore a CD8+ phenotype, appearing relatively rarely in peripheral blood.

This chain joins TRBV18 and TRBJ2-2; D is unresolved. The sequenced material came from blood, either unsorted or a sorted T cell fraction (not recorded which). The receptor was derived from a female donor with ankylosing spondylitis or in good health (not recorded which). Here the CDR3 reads CASSPGRRNTGELFF. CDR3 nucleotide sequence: TGTGCCAGCTCACCGGGCAGAAGGAACACCGGGGAGCTGTTTTTT.